The rows below give T cell receptor beta chains drawn from one sample of a study of blood T cell repertoires in COVID-19. TCRdb's table, derived via immunoSEQ multiplex PCR, lists solely in-frame clones and lacks some. The repertoire holds roughly 150,000 clones, with 60% to 80% as singletons. Source material: peripheral blood. The receptor set was obtained from a man aged 55 to 70 who had recovered from COVID-19. Each CDR3 is given with its conserved first and last residue. D genes are given only for firm matches. Size tells how often a clone was seen (once, few, many) or the class of an expanded clone, and some rows leave it out.

abundance | j_gene | v_gene | d_gene | CDR3nt | CDR3aa
- | TRBJ2-3 | TRBV27 | - | TGTGCCAGCAGTTTAGGGGGGACAGATACGCAGTATTTT | CASSLGGTDTQYF
- | TRBJ1-2 | TRBV6-5 | TRBD1 | TGTGCCAGCAGGGACAGGGGGCAAAACTATGGCTACACCTTC | CASRDRGQNYGYTF
- | TRBJ1-5 | TRBV6-5 | - | TGTGCCAGCATCCCGGAGGCTCGCGTTCAGCCCCAGCATTTT | CASIPEARVQPQHF
- | TRBJ2-6 | TRBV5-4 | - | TGTGCCAGCTTTACTTCTGGGGCCAACGTCCTGACTTTC | CASFTSGANVLTF
- | TRBJ2-4 | TRBV28 | TRBD2 | TGTGCCAGCAGCCCAGGACTAGCTAACATTCAGTACTTC | CASSPGLANIQYF
- | TRBJ1-2 | TRBV19 | TRBD1 | TGTGCCAGTACCTGGGACAGGAACTATGGCTACACCTTC | CASTWDRNYGYTF
- | TRBJ2-7 | TRBV24-1 | TRBD1 | TGTGCCACCAGTGCCACAGGGGGCGAGCAGTACTTC | CATSATGGEQYF
- | TRBJ1-6 | TRBV4-2 | - | TGTGCCAGCAGCCAAGTTTGGCAGGGAACTTCACCCCTCCACTTT | CASSQVWQGTSPLHF
- | TRBJ1-3 | TRBV10-3 | TRBD1 | TGTGCCATCACAACCGGGACAGGGGGGAACACCATATATTTT | CAITTGTGGNTIYF
- | TRBJ2-1 | TRBV19 | TRBD1 | TGTGCCAGTAGTACATTCACAGGGGGCGAGCAGTTCTTC | CASSTFTGGEQFF
- | TRBJ2-7 | TRBV28 | TRBD1 | TGTGCCAGCAGTCCGGGACAGGGACCTTCGAAGCAGTACTTC | CASSPGQGPSKQYF
once | TRBJ1-1 | TRBV20-1 | - | TGCAGTGCTGACAGGAACACTGAAGCTTTCTTT | CSADRNTEAFF
- | TRBJ1-3 | TRBV10-3 | TRBD1 | TGTGCCATCAGTGCCCCGGGACAGGGTAGAAACACCATATATTTT | CAISAPGQGRNTIYF
once | TRBJ2-1 | TRBV5-1 | TRBD2 | TGCGCCAGCAGCTTGGTGGCTAGCGGGGGTTACAATGAGCAGTTCTTC | CASSLVASGGYNEQFF
- | TRBJ2-1 | TRBV11-2 | - | TGTGCCAGCAGCTTAGATACTAACAATGAGCAGTTCTTC | CASSLDTNNEQFF
- | TRBJ2-7 | TRBV5-4 | - | TGTGCCAGCAGCGAGAGGAGGGGCGCGCGGGCCTACGAGCAGTACTTC | CASSERRGARAYEQYF
- | TRBJ2-7 | TRBV6-5 | TRBD2 | TGTGCCAGCAGTAACCTGGGGACTAGTATTTACTTC | CASSNLGTSIYF
- | TRBJ1-6 | TRBV2 | TRBD1 | TGTGCCAGCAGGACAGGGGTGGGAAATTCACCCCTCCACTTT | CASRTGVGNSPLHF
- | TRBJ2-1 | TRBV14 | TRBD2 | TGTGCCAGCAGCCAAGCCAGCGGGGGGGAAATTTTCCACAATGAGCAGTTCTTC | CASSQASGGEIFHNEQFF
- | TRBJ1-1 | TRBV7-6 | - | TGTGCCAGCAGCTTCCGAGGGGGGAACACTGAAGCTTTCTTT | CASSFRGGNTEAFF
- | TRBJ2-3 | TRBV7-3 | TRBD2 | TGTGCCAGCAGCTTAGGACTAGCGGGCCTTACAGATACGCAGTATTTT | CASSLGLAGLTDTQYF
once | TRBJ2-1 | TRBV3-1/TRBV3-2 | - | TGTGCCAGCAGCCAAGATTTCAGGTATGAGCAGTTCTTC | CASSQDFRYEQFF
once | TRBJ2-6 | TRBV5-6 | - | TGTGCCAGCAGCTTGGTGGGGACAAGTAGCTCTGGGGCCAACGTCCTGACTTTC | CASSLVGTSSSGANVLTF
- | TRBJ1-1 | TRBV2 | TRBD1 | TGTGCCAGCAGCCCGCGGACAGGCGACAACACTGAAGCTTTCTTT | CASSPRTGDNTEAFF
- | TRBJ2-5 | TRBV2 | TRBD2 | TGTGCCAGCAGTGGACGATCAGCGGGAACCCAAGAGACCCAGTACTTC | CASSGRSAGTQETQYF
- | TRBJ1-6 | TRBV7-9 | TRBD1 | TGTGCCAGCAGCTCGACGTCGACAGGGGAACGTTCACCCCTCCACTTT | CASSSTSTGERSPLHF
- | TRBJ2-7 | TRBV3-1/TRBV3-2 | TRBD1 | TGTGCCAGCAGCCCCCTGGGACAGGACTACGAGCAGTACTTC | CASSPLGQDYEQYF
- | TRBJ2-5 | TRBV4-2 | TRBD2 | TGTGCCAGCAGCCAGGGTTCAGGGACTAGCGGGGGGTCTTTCCAAGAGACCCAGTACTTC | CASSQGSGTSGGSFQETQYF
- | TRBJ2-7 | TRBV5-6 | - | TGTGCCAGCAGCTTACAAGCCTACGAGCAGTACTTC | CASSLQAYEQYF
- | TRBJ2-7 | TRBV6-2/TRBV6-3 | - | TGTGCCAGCAGTTTAGCAGGAGGGCCCTACGAGCAGTACTTC | CASSLAGGPYEQYF
- | TRBJ2-3 | TRBV7-3 | - | TGTGCCAGCAGCGAACTGAATCCAGATACGCAGTATTTT | CASSELNPDTQYF
- | TRBJ1-2 | TRBV27 | - | TGTGCCAGCAGTCTTTCCCGGAGGAGCTATGGCTACACCTTC | CASSLSRRSYGYTF
- | TRBJ1-3 | TRBV30 | TRBD1 | TGTGCCTGGGGACAGGGGGCTGGAAACACCATATATTTT | CAWGQGAGNTIYF
- | TRBJ2-7 | TRBV2 | - | TGTGCCGCAACGAGCACAGTGAGCTCCTACGAGCAGTACTTC | CAATSTVSSYEQYF
- | TRBJ2-1 | TRBV11-2 | - | TGTGCCAGCAGCTTAGACCCTGGCCCCTACAATGAGCAGTTCTTC | CASSLDPGPYNEQFF
- | TRBJ2-3 | TRBV29-1 | - | TGCAGCGTTGTTGGACACAAAGCTAGCACAGATACGCAGTATTTT | CSVVGHKASTDTQYF
once | TRBJ2-3 | TRBV11-3 | - | TGTGCCAGCAGCTTAATGGCCTCTCATACGCAGTATTTT | CASSLMASHTQYF
- | TRBJ2-7 | TRBV3-1/TRBV3-2 | - | TGTGCCAGCACTAAGGTAGTGAGGGACGAGCAGTACTTC | CASTKVVRDEQYF
- | TRBJ2-7 | TRBV20-1 | - | TGCAGTGCCTCAAACAGCCACGAGCAGTACTTC | CSASNSHEQYF
- | TRBJ1-2 | TRBV7-9 | - | TGTGCCAGCAGCTTAGCATCGGGGGGCGTAGATGGCTACACCTTC | CASSLASGGVDGYTF
- | TRBJ2-7 | TRBV2 | TRBD1 | TGTGCCAGCAGCCGGGACAGGGGAGACGAGCAGTACTTC | CASSRDRGDEQYF
- | TRBJ1-6 | TRBV25-1 | - | TGTGCCAGCGCTCAAACCGGGGGAGTCGATTCACCCCTCCACTTT | CASAQTGGVDSPLHF